This is a list of T cell receptor beta chains from one sample in a study of T-cell reconstitution after alpha-beta-depleted transplantation in children. TCRdb passed the PCR reads through MiXCR, listing each CDR3 protein once. The sample shows about 980,000 distinct CDR3 sequences, roughly 29% of them seen only once. Sample: PBMCs, mostly from graft donor cells, taken 360 days after TCRalphabeta/CD19-depleted stem cell transplant. Every receptor here comes from a boy younger than two who had a stem cell transplant for SCID, so the T cells may come from the graft donor. The CDR3 runs from the conserved cysteine through the conserved F or W. Each record gives: D gene, V gene, J gene, clone size, CDR3 length, CDR3 DNA, CDR3 protein. The D gene is left open where the match is weak. Rows may omit the clone size; those that give it use once, few, many or a size class.

D gene: .
V gene: TRBV7-9
J gene: TRBJ1-1
clone size: .
CDR3 length: 13
CDR3 DNA: TGTGCCAGCAGCTTTGAGTTTCCCCCTGAAGCTTTCTTT
CDR3 protein: CASSFEFPPEAFF

D gene: .
V gene: TRBV5-1
J gene: TRBJ1-4
clone size: few
CDR3 length: 15
CDR3 DNA: TGCGCCAGCAGCTTAGGGGGGACGACTAATGAAAAACTGTTTTTT
CDR3 protein: CASSLGGTTNEKLFF

D gene: .
V gene: TRBV4-2
J gene: TRBJ2-6
clone size: few
CDR3 length: 17
CDR3 DNA: TGTGCCAGCAGCCAAGACAGGGCCCACTCTGGGGCCAACGTCCTGACTTTC
CDR3 protein: CASSQDRAHSGANVLTF

D gene: TRBD1
V gene: TRBV11-2
J gene: TRBJ2-1
clone size: few
CDR3 length: 15
CDR3 DNA: TGTGCCAGCAGCTTAGGGCGACAGGGTAGGAATGAGCAGTTCTTC
CDR3 protein: CASSLGRQGRNEQFF

D gene: .
V gene: TRBV7-9
J gene: TRBJ2-2
clone size: many
CDR3 length: 12
CDR3 DNA: TGTGCCAGCAGCTTCGGGGCCGGGGAGCTGTTTTTT
CDR3 protein: CASSFGAGELFF

D gene: .
V gene: TRBV28
J gene: TRBJ2-7
clone size: .
CDR3 length: 14
CDR3 DNA: TGTGCCAGCAGTTTATTTCCGGGGGCAGGCGAGCAGTACTTC
CDR3 protein: CASSLFPGAGEQYF

D gene: .
V gene: TRBV15
J gene: TRBJ1-4
clone size: .
CDR3 length: 15
CDR3 DNA: TGTGCCACCAGCAGAGAGGAAGGGGCAGGAGAAAAACTGTTTTTT
CDR3 protein: CATSREEGAGEKLFF

D gene: TRBD2
V gene: TRBV29-1
J gene: TRBJ2-1
clone size: few
CDR3 length: 13
CDR3 DNA: TGCAGCGTTGTAGCGGGGGGGTGGTATGAGCAGTTCTTC
CDR3 protein: CSVVAGGWYEQFF

D gene: .
V gene: TRBV6-5
J gene: TRBJ2-7
clone size: .
CDR3 length: 16
CDR3 DNA: TGTGCCAGCAGTTACTCGGCCGGGGAAACCTCCTACGAGCAGTACTTC
CDR3 protein: CASSYSAGETSYEQYF

D gene: .
V gene: TRBV6-1
J gene: TRBJ2-1
clone size: .
CDR3 length: 13
CDR3 DNA: TGTGCCAGCAGTGAGGTCTTTTATAATGAGCAGTTCTTC
CDR3 protein: CASSEVFYNEQFF

D gene: .
V gene: TRBV6-1
J gene: TRBJ2-1
clone size: few
CDR3 length: 14
CDR3 DNA: TGTGCCAGCACCAAGCCGGGAGCCTACAATGAGCAGTTCTTC
CDR3 protein: CASTKPGAYNEQFF

D gene: TRBD2
V gene: TRBV6-1
J gene: TRBJ2-7
clone size: .
CDR3 length: 14
CDR3 DNA: TGTGCCAGCAGCCGAGGACTAGGCTTAGGCGAGCAGTACTTC
CDR3 protein: CASSRGLGLGEQYF

D gene: .
V gene: TRBV20-1
J gene: TRBJ2-5
clone size: few
CDR3 length: 13
CDR3 DNA: TGCAGTGCTAGAGGGCAGCCCCAAGAGACCCAGTACTTC
CDR3 protein: CSARGQPQETQYF

D gene: .
V gene: TRBV14
J gene: TRBJ2-7
clone size: few
CDR3 length: 14
CDR3 DNA: TGTGCCAGCAGCCAGTCACACAGGGTTTACGAGCAGTACTTC
CDR3 protein: CASSQSHRVYEQYF

D gene: .
V gene: TRBV2
J gene: TRBJ1-6
clone size: .
CDR3 length: 14
CDR3 DNA: TGTGCCAGCAGTGAAGTGACCGTAGGTTCACCCCTCCACTTT
CDR3 protein: CASSEVTVGSPLHF

D gene: TRBD1
V gene: TRBV7-2
J gene: TRBJ2-7
clone size: .
CDR3 length: 15
CDR3 DNA: TGTGCCAGCAGAGCCGGACAGGGGATTTCTCAAGAGCAGTACTTC
CDR3 protein: CASRAGQGISQEQYF

D gene: TRBD1
V gene: TRBV19
J gene: TRBJ2-7
clone size: few
CDR3 length: 17
CDR3 DNA: TGTGCCAGTGAGCTGGGACAGGGTTCTCCTCTGAAAAAAAAGCAGTACTTC
CDR3 protein: CASELGQGSPLKKKQYF

D gene: TRBD2
V gene: TRBV30
J gene: TRBJ2-7
clone size: .
CDR3 length: 12
CDR3 DNA: TGTGCCTGGGGACTAGCAGCCTACGAGCAGTACTTC
CDR3 protein: CAWGLAAYEQYF

D gene: TRBD1
V gene: TRBV10-3
J gene: TRBJ2-3
clone size: few
CDR3 length: 15
CDR3 DNA: TGTGCCATCAGTGAGGACAGGGGGATAACAGATACGCAGTATTTT
CDR3 protein: CAISEDRGITDTQYF

D gene: .
V gene: TRBV27
J gene: TRBJ2-3
clone size: .
CDR3 length: 15
CDR3 DNA: TGTGCCAGCAGTCCCCTCGGGTCTGCCACAGATACGCAGTATTTT
CDR3 protein: CASSPLGSATDTQYF

D gene: .
V gene: TRBV7-9
J gene: TRBJ1-3
clone size: .
CDR3 length: 14
CDR3 DNA: TGTGCCAGCAGCCCTTCAAGGTCGGGAAACACCATATATTTT
CDR3 protein: CASSPSRSGNTIYF

D gene: TRBD2
V gene: TRBV30
J gene: TRBJ2-1
clone size: .
CDR3 length: 16
CDR3 DNA: TGTGCCTGGAGTGGCACGGCCGGGGGGGCGTCCAATGAGCAGTTCTTC
CDR3 protein: CAWSGTAGGASNEQFF

D gene: TRBD1
V gene: TRBV28
J gene: TRBJ2-1
clone size: few
CDR3 length: 15
CDR3 DNA: TGTGCCAGCAGTTTTGGGACAGGGGTACAAGGTGAGCAGTTCTTC
CDR3 protein: CASSFGTGVQGEQFF

D gene: TRBD2
V gene: TRBV12-3/TRBV12-4
J gene: TRBJ2-1
clone size: few
CDR3 length: 15
CDR3 DNA: TGTGCCAGCAGTTTAAGCGCGGGGGGGCTCAATGAGCAGTTCTTC
CDR3 protein: CASSLSAGGLNEQFF

D gene: .
V gene: TRBV3-1
J gene: TRBJ1-6
clone size: few
CDR3 length: 13
CDR3 DNA: TGTGCCAGCAGCCAAGATTACGGATCACCCCTCCACTTT
CDR3 protein: CASSQDYGSPLHF

D gene: .
V gene: TRBV10-1
J gene: TRBJ2-1
clone size: .
CDR3 length: 16
CDR3 DNA: TGCGCCAGCAGTGGGGATGGGTTGTGGCCCTACAATGAGCAGTTCTTC
CDR3 protein: CASSGDGLWPYNEQFF

D gene: TRBD1
V gene: TRBV12-3/TRBV12-4
J gene: TRBJ1-5
clone size: few
CDR3 length: 14
CDR3 DNA: TGTGCCAGCACCAGACAGGGTTCGGAGCAGCCCCAGCATTTT
CDR3 protein: CASTRQGSEQPQHF

D gene: .
V gene: TRBV29-1
J gene: TRBJ1-2
clone size: .
CDR3 length: 14
CDR3 DNA: TGCAGCGCCCAAAACAGGGAAGTTGGCTATGGCTACACCTTC
CDR3 protein: CSAQNREVGYGYTF

D gene: .
V gene: TRBV6-1
J gene: TRBJ2-7
clone size: few
CDR3 length: 13
CDR3 DNA: TGTGCCAGCAGTCGCGATGAATCCTACGAGCAGTACTTC
CDR3 protein: CASSRDESYEQYF

D gene: .
V gene: TRBV29-1
J gene: TRBJ2-1
clone size: many
CDR3 length: 12
CDR3 DNA: TGCAGCGTTCGGGGGGCCTGGAATGAGCAGTTCTTC
CDR3 protein: CSVRGAWNEQFF

D gene: .
V gene: TRBV5-5
J gene: TRBJ2-7
clone size: few
CDR3 length: 14
CDR3 DNA: TGTGCCAGCAGCTTGTTTCAAGGTCCCTACGAGCAGTACTTC
CDR3 protein: CASSLFQGPYEQYF

D gene: .
V gene: TRBV3-1
J gene: TRBJ1-1
clone size: .
CDR3 length: 15
CDR3 DNA: TGTGCCAGCAGCCGATCGGACAGCTCGAACACTGAAGCTTTCTTT
CDR3 protein: CASSRSDSSNTEAFF

D gene: .
V gene: TRBV4-2
J gene: TRBJ1-1
clone size: few
CDR3 length: 13
CDR3 DNA: TGTGCCAGCAGCCAGGCGGCCAACACTGAAGCTTTCTTT
CDR3 protein: CASSQAANTEAFF

D gene: TRBD2
V gene: TRBV27
J gene: TRBJ2-1
clone size: many
CDR3 length: 14
CDR3 DNA: TGTGCCACCGTCAGGACTAGCGGAAACAATGAGCAGTTCTTC
CDR3 protein: CATVRTSGNNEQFF

D gene: .
V gene: TRBV4-1
J gene: TRBJ1-2
clone size: few
CDR3 length: 14
CDR3 DNA: TGCGCCAGCAGCCATCCCGGGACGGTCTATGGCTACACCTTC
CDR3 protein: CASSHPGTVYGYTF

D gene: .
V gene: TRBV24-1
J gene: TRBJ2-6
clone size: few
CDR3 length: 17
CDR3 DNA: TGTGCCACCAGTGATTTGCACCGGGGGAACGGGGCCAACGTCCTGACTTTC
CDR3 protein: CATSDLHRGNGANVLTF

D gene: .
V gene: TRBV7-2
J gene: TRBJ1-6
clone size: .
CDR3 length: 14
CDR3 DNA: TGTGCCAGCAGCTTAGCCGGACCGGCTTCAGGCCTCCACTTT
CDR3 protein: CASSLAGPASGLHF

D gene: .
V gene: TRBV12-3/TRBV12-4
J gene: TRBJ2-5
clone size: .
CDR3 length: 13
CDR3 DNA: TGTGCCAGCAGTCAATTTTCCGTGGAGACCCAGTACTTC
CDR3 protein: CASSQFSVETQYF

D gene: .
V gene: TRBV20-1
J gene: TRBJ2-1
clone size: .
CDR3 length: 14
CDR3 DNA: TGCAGTGCTGAGGGACGCCCGGAGTACAATGAGCAGTTCTTC
CDR3 protein: CSAEGRPEYNEQFF

D gene: .
V gene: TRBV20-1
J gene: TRBJ1-5
clone size: .
CDR3 length: 13
CDR3 DNA: TGCAGTGCTGGGCCGAGCTGGGATCAGCCCCAGCATTTT
CDR3 protein: CSAGPSWDQPQHF